This entry concerns a single TCR beta chain. Its antigen remains unknown. The data were obtained in a study of blood T cells in healthy people across ages. Together with a sample-barcoded 5' primer, a J-beta primer mix was included in a second PCR lasting about 6 to 12 cycles. TCRdb ran MiXCR on the 5' RACE reads and lists one entry per CDR3 protein. This table holds roughly 1,300,000 distinct CDR3 sequences, approximately 59% found once. Study-level findings and limits: Whereas aged donors had fewer naive CD4+ cells, long-lived donors had more of them and higher diversity. Unknown donor CMV status possibly confounded expanded clonotype changes. Measured against age, TCR beta diversity per million T cells decreased in a roughly linear manner.

PBMCs numbering at least 6 million were isolated per sample. This CDR3 is built from 12 residues. Germline assignment: CDR1 SNHLY and CDR2 FYNNEI. V gave up 6 bases and J gave up 8 bases; unmatched junction bases: 5. This TCR was recovered from a man aged 18 to 30 in good health. The chain joins TRBV2 to TRBJ1-2, with TRBD1 matching over 8 bases. The sequenced sample was blood. The CDR3 region has the DNA TGTGCCAGCAGAGCCGGGACAGGCGGCTACACCTTC. Translating it yields CASRAGTGGYTF.